One sample yielded the 11 T cell receptor beta chains listed below, sequenced in a study of cytomegalovirus exposure and HLA in healthy donors. Primers: 60 Vbeta forward and 13 Jbeta reverse. The protocol was immunoSEQ multiplex PCR, while the TCRdb copy is restricted to in-frame clones and leaves out a portion. The sample lists about 160,000 clones, around four fifths occurring once. Sequenced material: PBMCs. Receptors were obtained from a man aged 18 to 30 in good health and CMV-seronegative.

The V call is TRBV5-8, the J call TRBJ1-5, with TRBD1 matching over 8 bases. Trimming took 5 bases from V and 5 from J; bases not matched to a gene: 9. Germline assignment: CDR1 SGHTS and CDR2 YDEGEE. This CDR3 is built from 15 residues. In nucleotides, the CDR3 is TGTGCCAGCAGAAAGGGGACAGGACCCTATCAGCCCCAGCATTTT. It translates to CASRKGTGPYQPQHF.

J is TRBJ1-1 and V is TRBV10-3; tentatively, D is TRBD1 (6 bases). Germline assignment: CDR1 ENHRY and CDR2 SYGVKD. This CDR3 is 14 amino acids long. V was clipped by 3 bases and J by 8 bases, with 16 bases between them. The CDR3, as DNA: TGTGCCATCAGTGAAGGAGGCAGGGGTATGGAAGCTTTCTTT. As protein: CAISEGGRGMEAFF.

The chain is built from TRBV7-3 and TRBJ2-3, with 9 bases lining up with TRBD2. With V trimmed by 1 base and J by 5 bases, 10 bases remained unmatched. Germline loops: CDR1 SGHTA, CDR2 FQGTGA. This CDR3 contains 17 residues. CDR3 sequence: CASSLIGTSSFGDTQYF. The CDR3 DNA is TGTGCCAGCAGCTTAATTGGGACTAGCAGTTTTGGAGATACGCAGTATTTT.

CDR3 amino acids: CASSLASTGLVSGELFF. CDR3 nucleotides: TGTGCCAGCAGCTTAGCGAGCACCGGACTAGTTAGCGGGGAGCTGTTTTTT. The V and J genes are TRBV7-2 and TRBJ2-2, with 7 bases lining up with TRBD2. The V segment lost 0 bases and the J segment 7 bases; nucleotides outside the gene matches: 11. The length of the CDR3 is 17 residues. Germline assignment: CDR1 SGHTA and CDR2 FQGNSA.

This clone was seen once. The V and J genes are TRBV27 and TRBJ1-4; 7 bases agree with TRBD1. The trim removed 1 base at V and 7 bases at J, leaving 6 bases unmatched. The CDR3 sequence is 15 residues long. Germline CDR1 MNHEY, CDR2 SMNVEV (reference sequence). CDR3: CASSLYGTVVEKLFF. The CDR3, as DNA: TGTGCCAGCAGTTTATATGGGACAGTAGTTGAAAAACTGTTTTTT.

V and J are TRBV29-1 and TRBJ1-1, with a tentative D call TRBD1 (6 bases). This CDR3 is built from 12 residues. Germline V lookup: CDR1 SQVTM, CDR2 ANQGSEA. V shed 6 bases and J shed 4 bases, with 12 bases lying between them. The CDR3, as DNA: TGCAGCGTAATCGAGGGGGTCACTGAAGCTTTCTTT. Its protein is CSVIEGVTEAFF.

V usage is TRBV28 and J usage is TRBJ2-2; 9 bases match TRBD1. Unmatched junction bases numbered 2, after V lost 3 bases and J lost 0 bases. CDR3 length: 16 amino acids. CDR1 and CDR2 from the germline V gene are MDHEN and SYDVKM. The CDR3 nucleotides read TGTGCCAGCAGTTTGGGACAGGGCTCGAACACCGGGGAGCTGTTTTTT. Translated: CASSLGQGSNTGELFF.

The V call is TRBV27, the J call TRBJ2-7; TRBD1 agrees at 12 bases. Trimming cost V 6 bases and J 5 bases; bases outside gene matches: 11. Germline V CDR1 and CDR2: MNHEY, SMNVEV (reference sequence). This CDR3 has 16 residues. In nucleotides, the CDR3 is TGTGCCAGCAGGACTACCTCGGGACAGGGGGCCAACGAGCAGTACTTC. Translated, it gives CASRTTSGQGANEQYF.

The rearrangement joins TRBV28 to TRBJ2-1, with 8 bases matching TRBD2. Germline assignment: CDR1 MDHEN and CDR2 SYDVKM. The CDR3 is 15 amino acids. Germline trimming cut 7 bases from V and 4 bases from J; bases unmatched to any gene: 9. The CDR3 reads CASTSQREYYNEQFF. Written as DNA, the CDR3 is TGTGCCAGCACCAGCCAGCGGGAGTATTACAATGAGCAGTTCTTC.

This clone was detected only a few times. The chain employs TRBV7-2 and TRBJ1-1; D remains unclear. The ends were cut back, 2 bases at V and 4 bases at J, with 8 bases in the middle. Germline values: CDR1 SGHTA, CDR2 FQGNSA. This CDR3 has 13 amino acids. For the CDR3, the DNA is TGTGCCAGCAGCTTATCAAACAGCACTGAAGCTTTCTTT. This encodes CASSLSNSTEAFF.

This chain joins TRBV28 and TRBJ2-3; 7 bases are shared with TRBD2. This CDR3 has 15 residues. Germline V gene sequence: CDR1 MDHEN, CDR2 SYDVKM. The V and J ends lost 7 bases and 3 bases, in that order; junction bases with no gene match: 10. CDR3 residues: CASTSAGEGTDTQYF. The DNA for the CDR3 is TGTGCCAGCACCTCCGCCGGGGAGGGGACAGATACGCAGTATTTT.